The 25 T cell receptor beta chains below come from one sample, sequenced in a study of CD8 T cells in ankylosing spondylitis. Study-wide points: The study identified a TCR beta motif of several highly homologous variants that appeared characteristic of ankylosing spondylitis blood.

These receptors have no identified antigens. Via MiXCR, TCRdb re-called the 5' RACE reads, giving one row per CDR3 protein. The sample contains around 440,000 distinct CDR3 sequences, about 15% of which appear only once. The sequencing input was blood, either unsorted or a sorted T cell fraction (not recorded which). The source is a male donor with ankylosing spondylitis.

This clonotype has just a few counts. This sequence joins TRBV5-1 and TRBJ1-3, with 8 bases that match TRBD1. CDR1 is SGHRS, CDR2 YFSETQ, per germline. After removal of 4 bases from V and 4 bases from J, the junction contained 4 bases not matched to a gene. CDR3 length: 14 amino acids. The CDR3 bases are TGCGCCAGCAGCCCTTGGACAGGGGGAAACACCATATATTTT. Protein sequence: CASSPWTGGNTIYF.

This clonotype was observed a handful of times. The chain links TRBV29-1 to TRBJ2-1; unclear D gene. Trimming took 7 bases from V and 0 from J, leaving 10 bases between them. Germline V gives CDR1 SQVTM, CDR2 ANQGSEA. The CDR3 runs to 13 residues. The CDR3 spells CSGAPHSYNEQFF. The CDR3 region has the DNA TGCAGCGGCGCCCCCCACTCCTACAATGAGCAGTTCTTC.

In DNA, the CDR3 is TGCAGTGCTACCCCAGGGGGCGGCGGCGGAGATACGCAGTATTTT. The encoded protein is CSATPGGGGGDTQYF. The chain links TRBV20-1 to TRBJ2-3, with TRBD1 matching over 8 bases. Per the germline V gene, CDR1 is DFQATT and CDR2 is SNEGSKA (reference sequence). V trimming: 4 bases; J trimming: 5 bases; junction bases outside the gene matches: 11. This CDR3 contains 15 residues.

The sample holds one count of this clonotype. The chain uses TRBV28 and TRBJ1-1; tentative D call: TRBD1 (5 bases). Germline V gives CDR1 MDHEN, CDR2 SYDVKM. V was cut by 2 bases and J by 3 bases, with 16 bases left in between. CDR3 length: 16 residues. The CDR3 protein is CASSLRSRRADTEAFF. CDR3 nucleotides: TGTGCCAGCAGTTTACGGTCTCGCAGGGCGGACACTGAAGCTTTCTTT.

The chain combines TRBV20-1 with TRBJ2-6; D is ambiguous. CDR3 length equals 14 residues. V lost 4 bases and J 0 bases, leaving 7 bases between the germline ends. Germline V gene data show CDR1 as DFQATT and CDR2 as SNEGSKA (reference sequence). Written as DNA, the CDR3 is TGCAGTGCTACTGACCCCTCTGGGGCCAACGTCCTGACTTTC. It is translated as CSATDPSGANVLTF.

This clonotype was detected many times. The CDR3 DNA sequence: TGCAGCGTTGGGGCAGCCGGCAATCAGCCCCAGCATTTT. It encodes CSVGAAGNQPQHF. The chain joins TRBV29-1 to TRBJ1-5; D gene uncertain. V was cut by 4 bases and J by 2 bases, with 9 bases left in between. The CDR3 loop spans 13 amino acids. Germline CDR1 reads SQVTM; CDR2 reads ANQGSEA.

The J gene is TRBJ2-7, the V gene TRBV20-1; tentative D call: TRBD2 (6 bases). The V gene lost 3 bases and the J gene lost 7 bases, with 19 bases spanning the gap. Per the germline V gene, CDR1 is DFQATT and CDR2 is SNEGSKA (reference sequence). The CDR3 runs to 14 residues. In nucleotides, the CDR3 is TGCAGTGCTAGGTGGAGCGGGCTCTCTGGGGAGCAGTACTTC. Amino acids: CSARWSGLSGEQYF.

This clonotype has more than one count but fewer than ten. This chain joins TRBV20-1 and TRBJ2-3, with 7 bases aligning to TRBD2. Germline V lookup: CDR1 DFQATT, CDR2 SNEGSKA (reference sequence). The CDR3 extends over 14 amino acids. V dropped 7 bases and J dropped 3; count of bases not matched to a gene: 10. The DNA of the CDR3 is TGCAGTGTCGCGAGCGGGATTGGGACAGATACGCAGTATTTT. Encoded protein: CSVASGIGTDTQYF.

In this sample, this clonotype turned up a few times. The V call is TRBV11-2, the J call TRBJ1-3, with D maybe TRBD1 (6 bases). Germline assignment: CDR1 SGHAT and CDR2 FQNNGV. The CDR3 consists of 15 residues. V was shortened by 4 bases and J by 3 bases, with 13 bases between the two germline ends. CDR3 sequence: CASSYGTPYGNTIYF. The CDR3 nucleotides are TGTGCCAGCAGCTACGGGACACCGTATGGAAACACCATATATTTT.

The chain employs TRBV6-5 and TRBJ1-1, with D tentatively TRBD1 (5 bases). Germline lookup yields CDR1 MNHEY and CDR2 SVGAGI. Trimming left V 4 bases short and J 1 base short, with 16 bases between. The CDR3 has 16 residues. CDR3 sequence: CASSSPGAPQNTEAFF. The CDR3 bases are TGTGCCAGCAGTTCCCCCGGGGCCCCTCAGAACACTGAAGCTTTCTTT.

This clonotype showed up just a few times. The genes are TRBV24-1 and TRBJ1-1, with 7 bases identical to TRBD1. V trimming: 9 bases; J trimming: 7 bases; junction bases outside the gene matches: 10. The CDR3 runs to 13 residues. CDR1 and CDR2 (germline): KGHDR, SFDVKD. The CDR3 protein is CATRAGGGIEAFF. The CDR3 DNA reads TGTGCCACCCGCGCTGGAGGGGGCATTGAAGCTTTCTTT.

The CDR3: CSAEGGIADTQYF. In DNA, the CDR3 is TGCAGTGCTGAGGGAGGGATCGCAGATACGCAGTATTTT. The V call is TRBV20-1, the J call TRBJ2-3, with TRBD2 identical over 7 bases. This CDR3 region has 13 residues. V dropped 5 bases and J dropped 4; count of bases not matched to a gene: 6. CDR1 and CDR2 from the germline V gene are DFQATT and SNEGSKA (reference sequence).

This chain uses TRBV3-1 with TRBJ1-3; TRBD1 matches at 9 bases. Unmatched junction bases numbered 4, after V lost 2 bases and J lost 5 bases. This CDR3 contains 15 residues. The germline gives CDR1 LGHDT, CDR2 YNNKEL (reference sequence). The CDR3, as DNA: TGTGCCAGCAGCCAACGGGACAGGGAGAGAAACACCATATATTTT. As protein: CASSQRDRERNTIYF.

This clonotype appeared a few times. The chain combines TRBV5-1 with TRBJ1-3; tentatively, D is TRBD1 (6 bases). The CDR3 has 15 amino acids. The V gene lost 3 bases and the J gene lost 0 bases, with 10 bases spanning the gap. The V gene's germline CDR1 is SGHRS and CDR2 YFSETQ. This CDR3 is CASSSTGNSGNTIYF. CDR3 nucleotides: TGCGCCAGCAGCTCGACAGGCAACTCTGGAAACACCATATATTTT.

The J gene is TRBJ1-5, the V gene TRBV2; perhaps TRBD1 as D (5 bases). Trimming took 2 bases from V and 3 from J, leaving 8 bases between them. The CDR3 is 14 amino acids. CDR1 and CDR2 (germline): SNHLY, FYNNEI. The chain's CDR3 is CASSERGTNQPQHF. For the CDR3, the DNA is TGTGCCAGCAGTGAAAGGGGAACCAATCAGCCCCAGCATTTT.

This clonotype was counted at least ten times. The chain has TRBV4-2 and TRBJ1-2; unclear D gene. Germline CDR1 and CDR2: LGHNA and YNFKEQ. The CDR3 is made up of 14 amino acids. V lost 4 bases to trimming and J lost 0 bases, with 9 bases between them. CDR3 loop: CASSPGGANYGYTF. CDR3 nucleotides: TGTGCCAGCAGCCCCGGTGGAGCTAACTATGGCTACACCTTC.

The chain is built from TRBV7-2 and TRBJ2-3; perhaps TRBD2 as D (6 bases). CDR1 and CDR2 (germline): SGHTA, FQGNSA. This CDR3 has 14 amino acids. V lost 6 bases and J lost 6, with 16 bases in between. CDR3 nucleotides: TGTGCCAGCAGGGCCGGGGTGGGGAGGGATACGCAGTATTTT. Translating gives CASRAGVGRDTQYF.

The chain couples TRBV6-1 to TRBJ1-2; D not resolved. With 0 bases removed from V and 4 bases from J, the gap between germline ends came to 12 bases. CDR3 length equals 15 residues. Germline V gives CDR1 MNHNS, CDR2 SASEGT. The CDR3 region has the DNA TGTGCCAGCAGTGAAGCGTCGGGAGACTTCTATGGCTACACCTTC. Protein: CASSEASGDFYGYTF.

In this sample, this clonotype turned up many times. This chain connects TRBV12-3 or TRBV12-4 to TRBJ1-5; perhaps TRBD1 as D (5 bases). The length of the CDR3 is 15 residues. Trimming cost V 3 bases and J 3 bases, with 12 bases left between them. The CDR3 coding sequence is TGTGCCAGCAGTTTGGTCGGTGGGGCCAATCAGCCCCAGCATTTT. It is translated as CASSLVGGANQPQHF.

The genes are TRBV7-9 and TRBJ1-2; D is undetermined. The V end lost 1 base, the J end lost 7 bases, and 16 bases lay between the germline ends. The CDR3 runs 15 residues. Germline-derived CDR1 and CDR2 are SEHNR and FQNEAQ (reference sequence). The CDR3 nucleotides are TGTGCCAGCAGCTTAGAAGGGCGCACCCTTTTTGGCTACACCTTC. This gives the protein CASSLEGRTLFGYTF.

This clonotype was observed a handful of times. The rearrangement links TRBV3-1 to TRBJ1-4; tentative D call: TRBD1 (5 bases). Germline V CDR1 and CDR2: LGHDT, YNNKEL (reference sequence). V lost 1 base to trimming and J lost 8 bases, with 11 bases between them. This CDR3 has 14 amino acids. Here the CDR3 DNA reads TGTGCCAGCAGCCAAGGAGGGGCGGTAGAAAAACTGTTTTTT. Residues: CASSQGGAVEKLFF.

This clonotype was found a few times. The chain joins TRBV19 to TRBJ1-6; possible D gene TRBD1, 5 bases. The germline V gene encodes CDR1 LNHDA and CDR2 SQIVND (reference sequence). The length of the CDR3 is 14 residues. V lost 6 bases and J lost 12, with 18 bases in between. CDR3 nucleotides: TGTGCCAGTAGAAACCCCGGGGCCATTCTACCCCTCCACTTT. Its translation: CASRNPGAILPLHF.

This clonotype was picked up a small number of times. V and J are TRBV20-1 and TRBJ1-2; D not resolved. Germline values: CDR1 DFQATT, CDR2 SNEGSKA (reference sequence). With 6 bases removed from V and 8 bases from J, the gap between germline ends came to 22 bases. The CDR3 consists of 14 residues. The CDR3 region is CSAQDKRGSSGYTF. CDR3 coding DNA: TGCAGTGCCCAAGATAAGCGTGGCAGTTCGGGCTACACCTTC.

This clonotype has a handful of counts. The genes are TRBV7-2 and TRBJ2-7; weak D call: TRBD2 (6 bases). The germline V and J ends were trimmed by 7 bases and 6 bases, with 13 bases remaining between them. The CDR3 totals 12 residues. CDR1 is SGHTA and CDR2 is FQGNSA in the germline V gene. The CDR3 coding sequence is TGTGCCAGCAAGCTGGGACTCTCCGAGCAGTACTTC. Its protein is CASKLGLSEQYF.

The V gene is TRBV6-5, the J gene TRBJ1-4; D remains unclear. Germline CDR1 is MNHEY and CDR2 is SVGAGI. Trimming stripped 4 bases from V and 6 bases from J, with 9 bases between. CDR3 length: 13 amino acids. CDR3 loop: CASSSTWDEKLFF. Here the CDR3 DNA reads TGTGCCAGCAGTTCCACATGGGATGAAAAACTGTTTTTT.